The 27 T cell receptor beta chains below were found in one sample sequenced in a study of blood T cells in healthy people across ages. The second PCR ran about 6 to 12 cycles with a sample-barcoded 5' primer and J-beta primers. From the 5' RACE reads, TCRdb called clonotypes with MiXCR, one entry per CDR3 protein. The sample carries some 880,000 distinct CDR3 sequences, 35% to 40% recorded once. The sample comprised blood. Source of these receptors: a man aged 18 to 30 in good health.

This clonotype was picked up a small number of times. The chain recombines TRBV12-3 or TRBV12-4 with TRBJ2-1, with unresolved D. Trimming shortened V by 3 bases and J by 0 bases, and 12 bases separated the two germline ends. This CDR3 is built from 16 residues. The CDR3 here is CASSFPDGSSYNEQFF. The CDR3 DNA reads TGTGCCAGCAGTTTCCCGGACGGTAGCTCCTACAATGAGCAGTTCTTC.

This clonotype has a handful of counts. This may be a read error: a much more frequent sequence differs by one nucleotide. The chain couples TRBV27 to TRBJ2-3; a weak D match, TRBD1 (5 bases). In germline, CDR1 is MNHEY, CDR2 SMNVEV (reference sequence). This CDR3 spans 12 amino acids. The CDR3 loop reads CDDRQSTDTQYF. In DNA, the CDR3 is TGTGACGATCGACAGAGCACAGATACGCAGTATTTT.

The genes are TRBV10-3 and TRBJ2-1; TRBD2 matches at 7 bases. Germline CDR1 is ENHRY and CDR2 is SYGVKD. CDR3 size: 16 residues. V shed 5 bases and J 4 bases; nucleotides not matched to a gene: 11. The CDR3 is CAISRTLGSGYNEQFF. In DNA form, the CDR3 reads TGTGCCATCAGTCGGACCCTGGGTAGCGGGTACAATGAGCAGTTCTTC.

This clonotype was seen only a few times. The chain links TRBV18 to TRBJ1-1, with a tentative D call TRBD1 (6 bases). The CDR3 extends over 13 amino acids. Germline V lookup: CDR1 KGHSH, CDR2 LQKENI. Trimming left V 4 bases short and J 6 bases short, with 12 bases between. In nucleotides, the CDR3 is TGTGCCAGCTCACGACGGGACACCGCTGAAGCTTTCTTT. Protein sequence: CASSRRDTAEAFF.

In its sample, this clonotype was seen many times. V usage is TRBV5-5 and J usage is TRBJ1-2; D is perhaps TRBD1 (5 bases). Trimming left V 2 bases short and J 4 bases short, with 9 bases between. The length of the CDR3 is 13 residues. Germline V gives CDR1 SGHKS, CDR2 YYEKEE (reference sequence). CDR3 sequence reads: CASSFQGGYGYTF. CDR3 bases: TGTGCCAGCAGCTTCCAGGGCGGCTATGGCTACACCTTC.

This chain uses TRBV25-1 with TRBJ2-7, with D possibly TRBD2 on 6 matching bases. Deletions cut 9 bases from V and 6 bases from J, with 24 bases between. The CDR3 loop spans 15 amino acids. Germline CDR1 is MGHDK and CDR2 is SYGVNS. Here the CDR3 reads CASEEFGTDRVEQYF. The CDR3 DNA sequence: TGTGCCAGTGAAGAGTTTGGGACTGATCGGGTCGAGCAGTACTTC.

J is TRBJ2-1 and V is TRBV7-2; TRBD1 matches 10 bases. The CDR3 contains 15 residues. Trimming cost V 8 bases and J 1 base; bases outside gene matches: 5. Germline V gene data show CDR1 as SGHTA and CDR2 as FQGNSA. CDR3 sequence (DNA): TGTGCCAGCTATAGGGACAGGGGATCCTACAATGAGCAGTTCTTC. It codes for CASYRDRGSYNEQFF.

The gene calls are TRBV12-3 or TRBV12-4 and TRBJ1-5; D is unresolved. V shed 5 bases and J shed 4 bases, with 15 bases lying between them. This CDR3 is built from 15 residues. Here the CDR3 reads CASSPDGDGNQPQHF. The CDR3 DNA sequence: TGTGCCAGCAGTCCGGACGGAGACGGGAATCAGCCCCAGCATTTT.

This clonotype was detected once. Just one base apart from a much larger clone, this may be a read error. The chain has TRBV4-3 and TRBJ1-2, with 7 bases identical to TRBD1. In germline, CDR1 is LGHNA, CDR2 YSLEER. The CDR3 runs 15 residues. CDR3 sequence reads: CASSPNKWDSYGCTF. The CDR3 DNA sequence: TGCGCCAGCAGCCCAAATAAGTGGGACAGCTATGGCTGCACCTTC.

The sample holds a few counts of this clonotype. The chain carries TRBV7-2 and TRBJ1-1, with a tentative D call TRBD1 (6 bases). Trimming cost V 3 bases and J 1 base, with 12 bases left between them. From germline, CDR1 is SGHTA and CDR2 FQGNSA. The CDR3 runs to 15 residues. The CDR3 protein is CASSFRGTPNTEAFF. The CDR3 DNA is TGTGCCAGCAGCTTCCGGGGGACACCGAACACTGAAGCTTTCTTT.

This clonotype came up a few times. The chain couples TRBV20-1 to TRBJ1-6; unclear D gene. Trimming cost V 6 bases and J 10 bases, with 16 bases left between them. This CDR3 has 13 amino acids. CDR1 is DFQATT, CDR2 SNEGSKA, per germline (reference sequence). CDR3 nucleotides: TGCAGTGCAGAGTCCCCCTTGGAATCACCCCTCCACTTT. This translates into CSAESPLESPLHF.

This clonotype showed up many times. The chain recombines TRBV7-9 with TRBJ1-2; D gene ambiguous. Germline V gene data show CDR1 as SEHNR and CDR2 as FQNEAQ (reference sequence). The ends were cut back, 1 base at V and 7 bases at J, with 7 bases in the middle. CDR3 length: 12 amino acids. The CDR3 reads CASSLDRSGYTF. In DNA form, the CDR3 reads TGTGCCAGCAGCTTAGATCGGAGTGGCTACACCTTC.

This clonotype was recorded a few times. The J gene is TRBJ2-1, the V gene TRBV7-8; D is unclear. The CDR3 totals 14 residues. Germline V CDR1 and CDR2: SGHVS, FQNEAQ. V lost 3 bases, J lost 7 bases, and 13 bases lay in between. CDR3 bases: TGTGCCAGCAGCTTCCGACAACCTACAAATGAGCAGTTCTTC. Protein product: CASSFRQPTNEQFF.

On this clonotype: The germline gene is not matched at one end of the junction; a read error may be the cause. The chain links TRBV7-7 to TRBJ2-1; D may be TRBD2 (6 bases). The CDR3 covers 16 residues. The germline gives CDR1 SSHAT, CDR2 FNYEAQ (reference sequence). CDR3 protein: CASSSLPGPGGNEQFF. CDR3 DNA: TGTGCTAGCAGCTCCTTACCGGGTCCCGGGGGCAATGAGCAGTTCTTC.

In regard to this clonotype: A much larger clone sits a single nucleotide away, making a read error possible. This rearrangement joins TRBV12-3 or TRBV12-4 to TRBJ2-3; D is possibly TRBD2 (6 bases). The CDR3 consists of 14 residues. Trimming pared 6 bases from V and 1 base from J, leaving 11 bases between. The CDR3 sequence: CASRFSGGTDTQYF. CDR3 nucleotide sequence: TGTGCCAGCAGGTTTAGCGGTGGCACAGATACGCAGTATTTT.

This clonotype came up once. The J gene is TRBJ2-1, the V gene TRBV15; D tentatively fits TRBD1 or TRBD2 (5 bases each). Trimming removed 0 bases at V and 6 bases at J, with 30 bases between. The germline gives CDR1 LNHNV, CDR2 YYDKDF (reference sequence). CDR3 length: 21 amino acids. CDR3 in amino acids: CATSRDSRGQGMGETGNEQFF. CDR3 in DNA: TGTGCCACCAGCAGAGATTCCCGCGGACAAGGGATGGGGGAGACTGGCAATGAGCAGTTCTTC.

This clonotype has a single count. The CDR3 DNA follows: TGCGCCAGCAGCCAAGATTCAAGAACCCCCGGGGAGCTGTTTTTT. Translation gives CASSQDSRTPGELFF. The rearrangement joins TRBV4-3 to TRBJ2-2; D is undetermined. The CDR3 covers 15 residues. Deletions cut 0 bases from V and 6 bases from J, with 11 bases between. The germline gives CDR1 LGHNA, CDR2 YSLEER.

The chain carries TRBV12-3 or TRBV12-4 and TRBJ2-3, with D tentatively TRBD2 (5 bases). CDR3 size: 15 residues. Between the trimmed V and J ends, which lost 3 bases and 2 bases, there was a span of 12 bases. DNA for the CDR3: TGTGCCAGCAGTTTCGCGGCGGGCCTCACAGATACGCAGTATTTT. Its translation is CASSFAAGLTDTQYF.

In this sample, this clonotype turned up many times. The chain combines TRBV20-1 with TRBJ1-2, with 9 bases identical to TRBD1. CDR3 size: 12 residues. V gave up 3 bases and J gave up 10 bases; unmatched junction bases: 6. Germline V CDR1 and CDR2: DFQATT, SNEGSKA (reference sequence). This chain's CDR3 is CSASTQGAYYTF. The CDR3 DNA reads TGCAGTGCTAGCACACAGGGGGCCTACTACACCTTC.

In nucleotides, the CDR3 is TGCGCCAGCAGCCAAGTGTCCGGGGATACGCAGTATTTT. Encoded protein: CASSQVSGDTQYF. The V call is TRBV4-3, the J call TRBJ2-3; unclear D gene. Germline V gene lookup returns CDR1 LGHNA and CDR2 YSLEER. The CDR3 is 13 residues long. The V end was cut by 1 base, the J end by 6 bases, with 8 bases between.

In this sample, this clonotype turned up a few times. The CDR3 spells CSARSPGRGNSPLHF. CDR3 sequence (DNA): TGCAGTGCTAGGTCTCCGGGACGAGGAAATTCACCCCTCCACTTT. V usage is TRBV20-1 and J usage is TRBJ1-6; the D gene is possibly TRBD1 (5 bases). The CDR3 contains 15 residues. Germline CDR1 DFQATT, CDR2 SNEGSKA (reference sequence). V was cut by 3 bases and J by 7 bases, with 16 bases left in between.

This clonotype was counted between two and nine times. The chain carries TRBV27 and TRBJ1-2, with 8 bases lining up with TRBD1. The germline V gene has CDR1 MNHEY and CDR2 SMNVEV (reference sequence). Trimming cost V 3 bases and J 4 bases; bases outside gene matches: 16. The CDR3 extends over 18 amino acids. The CDR3 sequence is CASSFPRFAGGAAYGYTF. The CDR3, as DNA: TGTGCCAGCAGTTTTCCCCGCTTTGCAGGGGGCGCGGCCTATGGCTACACCTTC.

As concerns this clonotype: One junction end does not reproduce the germline sequence, and a read error may be involved. The rearrangement links TRBV9 to TRBJ1-2; 10 bases agree with TRBD1. This CDR3 comprises 14 residues. Germline lookup yields CDR1 SGDLS and CDR2 YYNGEE. Written as DNA, the CDR3 is TGTGCCAGCAGCGTGGGGACAGGGGTCTATGACTACACCTTC. This codes for CASSVGTGVYDYTF. The full variable domain, in which reference TRBV9 and TRBJ1-2 provide the parts outside the CDR3, is DSGVTQTPKHLITATGQRVTLRCSPRSGDLSVYWYQQSLDQGLQFLIQYYNGEERAKGNILERFSAQQFPDLHSELNLSSLELGDSALYFCASSVGTGVYDYTFGSGTRLTVV.

The chain carries TRBV12-3 or TRBV12-4 and TRBJ2-1, with D uncertain. Trimming cost V 8 bases and J 8 bases, with 13 bases left between them. The CDR3 totals 12 residues. CDR3 residues: CASATTRDEQFF. CDR3 sequence (DNA): TGTGCCAGCGCAACAACCCGGGATGAGCAGTTCTTC.

There are many counts of this clonotype. This chain connects TRBV12-3 or TRBV12-4 to TRBJ2-1; 10 bases are a match to TRBD1. V lost 6 bases and J lost 8; bases outside the gene matches: 4. The CDR3 has 13 amino acids. DNA for the CDR3: TGTGCCAGCAGCAAGGGACAGGGGTATGAGCAGTTCTTC. It encodes CASSKGQGYEQFF.

This clonotype was counted between two and nine times. This chain uses TRBV19 with TRBJ2-3; D remains ambiguous. This CDR3 region has 16 residues. V lost 5 bases and J 0 bases, leaving 15 bases between the germline ends. Germline CDR1 reads LNHDA; CDR2 reads SQIVND (reference sequence). CDR3 in amino acids: CASSLDSLPSTDTQYF. In DNA, the CDR3 is TGTGCCAGTAGTCTTGATTCTCTCCCCAGCACAGATACGCAGTATTTT.

In its sample, this clonotype was seen a few times. The chain combines TRBV11-2 with TRBJ2-3; D is perhaps TRBD1 (5 bases). Between the trimmed V and J ends, which lost 4 bases and 1 base, there was a span of 15 bases. Germline lookup yields CDR1 SGHAT and CDR2 FQNNGV. The CDR3 has 16 residues. The CDR3 is CASSSLDTGRTDTQYF. DNA for the CDR3: TGTGCCAGCAGCTCCTTGGACACGGGTCGCACAGATACGCAGTATTTT.